This T cell receptor (beta chain) was retrieved from a study of blood T cells in healthy people across ages (dated by TCRdb to between 2014 and 2016). Context from the whole study: In model experiments, template switching captured roughly one uniquely barcoded TCR beta cDNA molecule for every two T cells. Using deep sequencing normalized with unique cDNA molecular identifiers, the study measured how TCR beta repertoire diversity changes with age. The donors were divided into four age groups: young (average around 16 years), middle-aged (about 41), aged (roughly 60) and long-lived (approximately 74). For two donors (one aged 18 to 30 and one aged 80 or older), the study analyzed two additional independent replicas of 1 million unique cDNA reads from the same blood draw. Overall study outcomes, separate from this receptor: Compared with the aged group, the long-lived group had more naive CD4+ T cells, fewer expanded clones and increased TCR diversity, a pattern suggesting age selection. There was a strong correlation between observed TCR beta diversity and the percentage of naive T cells measured by flow cytometry. As age increased, observed TCR beta diversity per million T cells dropped in a roughly linear way, and a significant reduction was already evident by age 40. Since profiling was done on bulk unsorted PBMCs, naive and antigen-experienced compartments could not be conclusively compared. Because donor CMV infection status was unknown, age-related changes in expanded clonotypes were potentially confounded. Estimates of total diversity based on one million sequenced T cells were regarded as lower bounds and as underestimates.

Systemically healthy Caucasian individuals from Russia, some 40 in total and aged about 6 to 100 years, were included as donors. About 10 milliliters of peripheral blood were drawn from each donor into EDTA-treated Vacutainer tubes. PBMCs were isolated by Ficoll-Paque density-gradient centrifugation, with at least 6 million obtained per sample. Trizol reagent was used to extract total RNA from PBMCs, with at least 6 micrograms per sample. For every donor, flow cytometry on a PBMC aliquot measured the percentage of naive CD45RAhigh/CD27high T cells. As for this clonotype: The antigen this receptor binds is unknown. No base-level quality is on record; no much larger clone is a single base apart.

Preparation of the library involved 5' RACE. This sample was sequenced with an Illumina HiSeq 2500. The second PCR ran for about 7 to 11 cycles and used a J-beta primer mix along with a sample-barcoded 5' primer. Each TCR beta cDNA molecule received a unique molecular identifier from a template-switch 5' adaptor carrying 12 random nucleotides. Each sample yielded at least 2.5 million CDR3-containing paired-end reads. The Mint cDNA synthesis kit, primed by a TRBC-specific oligonucleotide, was used to synthesize first-strand cDNA from all RNA. After uracil-DNA glycosylase treatment, a first 18-cycle PCR used universal primers M1SS and BC2_uni_R on all cDNA. From the authors' description of their analysis: Normalization of each sample was performed by random selection of 1 million high-quality reads, each carrying a distinct molecular identifier. Instead of being binned into consensus sequences, reads with shared molecular identifiers were discarded. MiTCR, run with a Q25 quality threshold and the strictest error-elimination algorithm, handled CDR3 identification, clonotype clustering and error correction. A nonparametric unseen species model using Euler transformation provided a lower-bound estimate of total TCR beta diversity. TCRdb trimmed the raw reads at Q25, called clones with MiXCR and kept productive beta chains. Rows with a matching CDR3 protein are joined into one entry that keeps the most common DNA and genes. TCRdb's processing, not the authors', yielded these V and J calls. Within this sample are 500,000 to 550,000 distinct CDR3 sequences, with 24% of them counted one time only. The ten top clones hold around 10% of the sample.

These data were also filed under a second study, of T cells of mothers and their children. As that second study puts it: Nine systemically healthy Caucasian individuals, comprising three mothers and their six children, were included as donors. cDNA synthesis used all of the extracted RNA, with roughly 1.5 ug of RNA in each 15 ul reaction. In the second PCR, the M1S primer added sample barcodes and 2-4 random nucleotides. Over 8 million TCR beta CDR3 reads came from each mother, compared with approximately 3 million reads from each child. Thymic selection similarly shapes TCR recombination output in related and unrelated pairs, with minor effect from inherited differences. Normalized repertoire overlap was always slightly but never significantly higher in related than unrelated mother-child pairs. With a sensitivity of about 100 clones per million clonotypes, no persistent microchimeric T cell clones were detected. To look for features that set related mother-child pairs apart from unrelated individuals, the researchers ran deep NGS to compare the TCR beta repertoires of mothers and children. On average, the children were around 11 +/- 4 years old, while the mothers were about 38 +/- 4 years old. After adapter ligation was performed with NEBNext reagents, the libraries were sequenced on an Illumina HiSeq 2000 with 100+100 nt paired-end reads. To avoid cross-contamination, the mother libraries and the child libraries were prepared a month apart and sequenced in separate runs. For each donor, between about 450,000 and 2,300,000 distinct TCR beta clonotypes were identified. Naive TCR beta clonotypes were estimated from low-frequency clonotypes matched to each donor's FACS-determined naive share, without sorting.

Sequencing was performed on blood. The sequence was obtained from a boy younger than 18 in good health.

The nucleotides are TGCGCCAGCAGCCAGGATTGGCGGGCGGGGTGGGGAGAGACCCAGTACTTC. Its amino acids are CASSQDWRAGWGETQYF. The chain was built from TRBV4-3 and TRBJ2-5, with TRBD2 tentatively as D gene (6 bases match). CDR1 and CDR2, per the germline V gene, are LGHNA and YSLEER. Its CDR3 holds 17 amino acids, cysteine through phenylalanine. The kept DNA is CDR3 alone, 51 bases in frame from the first base. The germline ends are 21 bases apart after V is trimmed by 3 bases and J by 4 bases.